This T cell receptor (beta chain) is drawn from a study of T cell changes during pregnancy in multiple sclerosis. Assay: immunoSEQ multiplex PCR; the TCRdb copy retains only in-frame clones and omits some. The table has around 70,000 clones, roughly 91% seen once. The CDR3 loop spans 14 amino acids. Germline CDR1 reads MDHEN; CDR2 reads SYDVKM. V was clipped by 0 bases and J by 6 bases; unmatched bases: 3. This TCR was sampled from a female donor with multiple sclerosis, enrolled in a pregnancy study. The rearrangement uses TRBV28 and TRBJ1-2, with 8 bases matching TRBD1. Sequenced here: CD4+ T cells from peripheral blood mononuclear cells, sampled after pregnancy. The CDR3 spells CASSLWPTGDGYTF. The CDR3 DNA reads TGTGCCAGCAGTTTATGGCCGACAGGGGATGGCTACACCTTC.